These 18 T cell receptor beta chains share one sample of origin, sequenced in a study of CD8+CD57+ T cells in acquired aplastic anemia (dated by TCRdb to 2017 to 2018). TCRdb records Illumina HiSeq 2000 as the sequencer. TCR beta VDJ combination and CDR3 sequence profiling used genomic DNA as the template. TCRdb redid the processing of the public reads, applying fastp at Q25 and MiXCR, and retained in-frame beta chains. Each entry is one CDR3 protein sequence, shown with its most common DNA and genes. The sample includes roughly 50,000 distinct CDR3 sequences, with about 78% observed a single time. The top ten constitute around 34% of the sample. Sequencing input: sorted CD4+, CD8+, or CD8+CD57+ T cells (not recorded which) from PBMCs. The receptors were gathered from a human donor in good health, serving as a control.

This clonotype was detected many times. The chain links TRBV6-5 to TRBJ2-5; 9 nucleotides match TRBD1. CDR3 length: 15 amino acids. V gave up 2 bases and J gave up 3 bases; unmatched junction bases: 4. The V gene's germline CDR1 is MNHEY and CDR2 SVGAGI. The CDR3 DNA sequence: TGTGCCAGCAGTTACGAGGACAGGGGAAAAGAGACCCAGTACTTC. Encoded protein: CASSYEDRGKETQYF.

The chain uses TRBV29-1 and TRBJ1-1; D unclear. Germline V gene lookup returns CDR1 SQVTM and CDR2 ANQGSEA. The CDR3 loop spans 11 amino acids. The CDR3 is CSSRVGTEAFF. The CDR3 coding sequence is TGCAGTAGTAGGGTGGGAACTGAAGCTTTCTTT.

The chain couples TRBV29-1 to TRBJ2-7; D is possibly TRBD1 (5 bases). This CDR3 region has 11 residues. The germline V gene has CDR1 SQVTM and CDR2 ANQGSEA. Trimming pared 6 bases from V and 3 bases from J, leaving 9 bases between. CDR3 region: CSVTDSYEQYF. The CDR3 coding sequence is TGCAGCGTGACCGACAGCTACGAGCAGTACTTC.

This chain links TRBV7-6 with TRBJ2-5; D perhaps matches TRBD1 (5 bases). V was shortened by 4 bases and J by 5 bases, with 14 bases between the two germline ends. CDR1 and CDR2 (germline): SGHVS, FNYEAQ. The CDR3 is 14 amino acids. The CDR3 DNA is TGTGCCAGCAGCTCTTGGGCAGGGTTGGAGACCCAGTACTTC. It translates to CASSSWAGLETQYF.

The V gene is TRBV2, the J gene TRBJ2-7; D is possibly TRBD2 (6 bases). V dropped 7 bases and J dropped 4 bases, with 20 bases sitting between them. This CDR3 comprises 15 residues. Germline V gene data show CDR1 as SNHLY and CDR2 as FYNNEI. CDR3 DNA: TGTGCCAGCACCCAACGGGGGTACGGCTGGTACGAGCAGTACTTC. Translation gives CASTQRGYGWYEQYF.

The J gene is TRBJ1-2, the V gene TRBV10-3; D gene unclear. Germline V gives CDR1 ENHRY, CDR2 SYGVKD. The CDR3 extends over 12 amino acids. Trimming pared 8 bases from V and 6 bases from J, leaving 13 bases between. The CDR3 spells CAIHREGHGYTF. The CDR3 bases are TGTGCCATCCATCGTGAGGGCCATGGCTACACCTTC.

The V and J genes are TRBV4-2 and TRBJ2-7; D may be TRBD1 or TRBD2 (5 bases each). CDR3 length: 14 residues. Looked up from germline, CDR1 is LGHNA and CDR2 is YNFKEQ. Deletions cut 5 bases from V and 6 bases from J, with 17 bases between. The CDR3 here is CASSARVRESEQYF. The CDR3 nucleotides are TGTGCCAGCAGCGCGAGGGTCAGGGAAAGCGAGCAGTACTTC.

As concerns this clonotype: A clone one base away is much larger, so this may be a read error. The V call is TRBV5-5, the J call TRBJ1-5; D gene uncertain. Looked up from germline, CDR1 is SGHKS and CDR2 is YYEKEE (reference sequence). The CDR3 covers 16 residues. CDR3: CASGLGSLSSNQPQHF. As DNA, the CDR3 is TGTGCCAGCGGCTTGGGTAGTCTCAGTAGCAATCAGCCCCAGCATTTT.

This chain joins TRBV10-3 and TRBJ2-3, with no clear D. V was trimmed by 2 bases and J by 5 bases, leaving 14 bases between them. The CDR3 extends over 15 amino acids. Germline-derived CDR1 and CDR2 are ENHRY and SYGVKD. CDR3 residues: CAISEPRTRGDTQYF. The CDR3, as DNA: TGTGCCATCAGTGAGCCAAGAACCAGAGGAGATACGCAGTATTTT.

V is TRBV20-1 and J is TRBJ2-1; 7 bases agree with TRBD1. The V gene end was trimmed by 6 bases and the J gene end by 2 bases; junction bases not matched to a gene: 7. CDR1 DFQATT and CDR2 SNEGSKA come from the germline V gene (reference sequence). CDR3 length: 14 residues. In nucleotides, the CDR3 is TGCAGTGCCCTAGGCGACAGGGCCTACAATGAGCAGTTCTTC. Translating it yields CSALGDRAYNEQFF.

The chain combines TRBV10-3 with TRBJ2-7; tentative D call: TRBD2 (6 bases). Germline-derived CDR1 and CDR2 are ENHRY and SYGVKD. This CDR3 has 13 residues. Deletions cut 3 bases from V and 1 base from J, with 7 bases between. The CDR3 here is CAISDGTSYEQYF. The CDR3 coding sequence is TGTGCCATCAGTGACGGGACTTCCTACGAGCAGTACTTC.

This clonotype is deemed medium-sized. The chain recombines TRBV30 with TRBJ2-7, with TRBD1 matching over 8 bases. This CDR3 has 14 amino acids. Looked up from germline, CDR1 is GTSNPN and CDR2 is SVGIG (reference sequence). Trimming removed 2 bases from V and 3 bases from J; junction bases left unmatched: 6. CDR3: CAWSTTGASYEQYF. In DNA form, the CDR3 reads TGTGCCTGGAGTACGACAGGGGCCAGCTACGAGCAGTACTTC.

This chain uses TRBV7-2 with TRBJ2-5, with no clear D. With 5 bases removed from V and 5 bases from J, the gap between germline ends came to 9 bases. This CDR3 is 12 amino acids long. The germline gives CDR1 SGHTA, CDR2 FQGNSA. The CDR3: CASSLEVETQYF. The CDR3 DNA sequence: TGTGCCAGCAGCCTCGAAGTCGAGACCCAGTACTTC.

The rearrangement joins TRBV7-2 to TRBJ2-5; D gene uncertain. This CDR3 has 11 residues. Trimming removed 3 bases from V and 2 bases from J, with 1 base in between. CDR1 is SGHTA, CDR2 FQGNSA, per germline. The CDR3 reads CASSFQETQYF. CDR3 DNA: TGTGCCAGCAGCTTTCAAGAGACCCAGTACTTC.

This chain uses TRBV10-3 with TRBJ1-3; 7 positions agree with TRBD1. From germline, CDR1 is ENHRY and CDR2 SYGVKD. The V segment lost 6 bases and the J segment 6 bases; nucleotides outside the gene matches: 8. There are 14 residues in the CDR3. The CDR3 sequence: CAISRQGTENTIYF. The DNA for the CDR3 is TGTGCCATCAGCAGACAGGGTACCGAAAACACCATATATTTT.

The rearrangement uses TRBV11-2 and TRBJ2-1; D perhaps matches TRBD1 (6 bases). Germline CDR1 reads SGHAT; CDR2 reads FQNNGV. V was shortened by 5 bases and J by 5 bases, with 16 bases between the two germline ends. The CDR3 spans 15 residues. The CDR3 protein is CASSPQGLLDNEQFF. CDR3 bases: TGTGCCAGCAGCCCTCAGGGGTTGTTGGACAATGAGCAGTTCTTC. Complete variable domain (other parts from reference TRBV11-2 and TRBJ2-1): EAGVAQSPRYKIIEKRQSVAFWCNPISGHATLYWYQQILGQGPKLLIQFQNNGVVDDSQLPKDRFSAERLKGVDSTLKIQPAKLEDSAVYLCASSPQGLLDNEQFFGPGTRLTVL.

The rearrangement links TRBV6-1 to TRBJ2-7; 8 bases are a match to TRBD1. The CDR3 loop spans 15 amino acids. The junction had 11 bases not matched to a gene; V was cut back by 1 base and J by 9 bases. Germline lookup yields CDR1 MNHNS and CDR2 SASEGT. CDR3 DNA: TGTGCCAGCAGTGAAGATTCGGCAGGGGGCATCGGGCAGTACTTC. Its translation: CASSEDSAGGIGQYF.

This chain uses TRBV5-6 with TRBJ2-1, with TRBD2 matching over 13 bases. Germline V gene data show CDR1 as SGHDT and CDR2 as YYEEEE. This CDR3 comprises 15 residues. Unmatched junction bases numbered 5, after V lost 4 bases and J lost 7 bases. The CDR3 DNA follows: TGTGCCAGCAGCCTGGGACTAGCGGGAAGAAATGAGCAGTTCTTC. Residues: CASSLGLAGRNEQFF.